The 21 T cell receptor beta chains below come from one sample, sequenced in a study of PD-1 blockade in classical Hodgkin lymphoma. TCRdb keeps only in-frame clones here, not all; method: immunoSEQ multiplex PCR. This table holds about 21,000 clones, 75% to 90% found once. Time point noted: cycle 4 day 1 (C4D1), after five to seven weeks of nivolumab. Relapse after autologous stem cell transplantation occurred in every patient, and brentuximab vedotin exposure varied. Researchers pulled CD8+ T cells out of thawed PBMCs using magnetic negative selection. This material consisted of CD8+ T cells from blood, taken before the fourth cycle of nivolumab. The source of these receptors is a human donor with classical Hodgkin lymphoma.

The gene calls are TRBV2 and TRBJ2-2; 12 bases line up with TRBD2. With 5 bases clipped from V and 6 bases from J, the junction kept 7 bases outside the gene matches. CDR3 length equals 16 residues. The germline V gene encodes CDR1 SNHLY and CDR2 FYNNEI. CDR3 in amino acids: CASSSSGGAISGELFF. For the CDR3, the DNA is TGTGCCAGCAGTTCTAGCGGGGGGGCGATCTCCGGGGAGCTGTTTTTT.

This sequence joins TRBV30 and TRBJ1-1; TRBD1 might be the D (5 bases). The CDR3 length is 11 residues. V lost 1 base and J 10 bases, leaving 10 bases between the germline ends. Germline V gives CDR1 GTSNPN, CDR2 SVGIG (reference sequence). The chain's CDR3 is CAWSEGLGAFF. CDR3 sequence (DNA): TGTGCCTGGAGTGAGGGGTTGGGAGCTTTCTTT.

This clone was recorded only once. This sequence joins TRBV28 and TRBJ2-3, with D possibly matching TRBD2 (5 bases). V was trimmed by 2 bases and J by 0 bases, leaving 15 bases between them. Germline V gives CDR1 MDHEN, CDR2 SYDVKM. This CDR3 is built from 17 residues. The CDR3 DNA reads as TGTGCCAGCAGTTTAGTCCGGGGAGATAGAAGCACAGATACGCAGTATTTT. Amino acid sequence: CASSLVRGDRSTDTQYF.

This clone was observed a single time. The genes are TRBV6-5 and TRBJ2-4; D gene uncertain. From germline, CDR1 is MNHEY and CDR2 SVGAGI. Trimming cost V 6 bases and J 9 bases, with 9 bases left between them. The CDR3 has 11 amino acids. DNA of the CDR3: TGTGCCAGCAGGCATACTGGCATTCAGTACTTC. The encoded protein is CASRHTGIQYF.

This sequence joins TRBV19 and TRBJ1-5, with a possible D match to TRBD1 (5 bases). Germline CDR1 LNHDA, CDR2 SQIVND (reference sequence). This CDR3 has 15 amino acids. V lost 10 bases to trimming and J lost 4 bases, with 20 bases between them. The CDR3 DNA reads TGTGCCACCCAACCATGGATAAGGGGTAATCAGCCCCAGCATTTT. Its protein product is CATQPWIRGNQPQHF.

The chain uses TRBV11-2 and TRBJ1-1, with D unresolved. The CDR3 is made up of 12 amino acids. Germline V gives CDR1 SGHAT, CDR2 FQNNGV. V was clipped by 3 bases and J by 5 bases, with 7 bases between them. CDR3 in DNA: TGTGCCAGCAGCTTCCGGCGAACTGAAGCTTTCTTT. Translating gives CASSFRRTEAFF. The full variable domain, its missing parts supplied by reference TRBV11-2 and TRBJ1-1, is EAGVAQSPRYKIIEKRQSVAFWCNPISGHATLYWYQQILGQGPKLLIQFQNNGVVDDSQLPKDRFSAERLKGVDSTLKIQPAKLEDSAVYLCASSFRRTEAFFGQGTRLTVV.

The chain links TRBV4-2 to TRBJ2-1; D is uncertain. V was pared by 0 bases and J by 1 base, with 10 bases between. This CDR3 comprises 16 residues. Germline V gene sequence: CDR1 LGHNA, CDR2 YNFKEQ. The CDR3 region has the DNA TGTGCCAGCAGCCAAGATTATGGGATTTCCTACAATGAGCAGTTCTTC. It encodes CASSQDYGISYNEQFF.

The V gene is TRBV5-1, the J gene TRBJ1-2; 7 nucleotides agree with TRBD1. The CDR3 extends over 15 amino acids. After removal of 0 bases from V and 8 bases from J, the junction contained 10 bases not matched to a gene. Germline CDR1 is SGHRS and CDR2 is YFSETQ. The CDR3 protein is CASSLAYRGTGGYTF. The CDR3 DNA sequence: TGCGCCAGCAGCTTGGCCTACAGGGGAACTGGAGGCTACACCTTC.

In DNA form, the CDR3 reads TGTGCCAGCAGCGAACAGGGGGCGTCCTACGAGCAGTACTTC. Its translation: CASSEQGASYEQYF. The V call is TRBV11-2, the J call TRBJ2-7; 9 bases map to TRBD1. Germline CDR1 reads SGHAT; CDR2 reads FQNNGV. There are 14 residues in the CDR3. V trimming: 5 bases; J trimming: 1 base; junction bases outside the gene matches: 3.

Here the CDR3 reads CAWSVRGAHRASTDTQYF. As DNA, the CDR3 is TGTGCCTGGAGTGTAAGAGGGGCTCACAGAGCTTCCACAGATACGCAGTATTTT. V usage is TRBV30 and J usage is TRBJ2-3; D tentatively fits TRBD1 or TRBD2 (5 bases each). The CDR3 has 18 amino acids. The ends were cut back, 0 bases at V and 2 bases at J, with 21 bases in the middle. Germline-derived CDR1 and CDR2 are GTSNPN and SVGIG (reference sequence).

V is TRBV19 and J is TRBJ1-4, with 10 bases aligning to TRBD1. V gave up 5 bases and J gave up 6 bases; unmatched junction bases: 6. The CDR3 has 15 amino acids. Germline CDR1 LNHDA, CDR2 SQIVND (reference sequence). The chain's CDR3 is CASSDSGTGDEKLFF. For the CDR3, the DNA is TGTGCCAGTAGTGATTCCGGGACAGGGGATGAAAAACTGTTTTTT.

The chain combines TRBV21-1 with TRBJ1-5; TRBD1, the table's D call, lacks a check against the DNA. TRBV21-1 represents a pseudogene. This CDR3 contains 16 residues. CDR3 sequence (DNA): TGTGCCAGCGGAAGGGGACAGGGTGTGAGCAATCAGCCCCAGCATTTT. It codes for CASGRGQGVSNQPQHF.

V and J are TRBV7-8 and TRBJ2-1, with 8 bases identical to TRBD2. This CDR3 spans 15 amino acids. Germline V gives CDR1 SGHVS, CDR2 FQNEAQ. V lost 3 bases to trimming and J lost 6 bases; unmatched junction nucleotides: 7. In DNA form, the CDR3 reads TGTGCCAGCAGCTTTCGGGGGGGGCCCCTCAATGAGCAGTTCTTC. This encodes CASSFRGGPLNEQFF.

The J gene is TRBJ2-7, the V gene TRBV9, with 7 positions matching TRBD2. The CDR3 sequence is 15 residues long. CDR1 is SGDLS and CDR2 is YYNGEE in the germline V gene. V shed 3 bases, J shed 0 bases, and the junction held 6 bases outside the gene matches. Here the CDR3 reads CASSAYSGASYEQYF. For the CDR3, the DNA is TGTGCCAGCAGCGCCTACAGCGGGGCCTCCTACGAGCAGTACTTC.

This chain links TRBV9 with TRBJ1-1; D is unclear. This CDR3 spans 17 amino acids. The germline V gene encodes CDR1 SGDLS and CDR2 YYNGEE. Trimming shortened V by 0 bases and J by 2 bases, and 17 bases separated the two germline ends. In DNA, the CDR3 is TGTGCCAGCAGCGTAGGTGATCTGGGTCTTCGAAACACTGAAGCTTTCTTT. Amino acids: CASSVGDLGLRNTEAFF.

Regarding this clone: One end of the junction fails to match germline, which may point to a read error. The CDR3 coding sequence is TGCGCCAGCAGCCAAGATCACAGCGGGTACAATGAGCAGTTCTTC. Translating it yields CASSQDHSGYNEQFF. The V and J genes are TRBV5-4 and TRBJ2-1, with a weak D call TRBD2 (6 bases). This CDR3 is built from 15 residues. The germline CDR1 and CDR2 sequences are SGHNT and YYREEE (reference sequence).

The V gene is TRBV7-9, the J gene TRBJ1-2; 9 positions match TRBD1. With V trimmed by 5 bases and J by 0 bases, 4 bases remained unmatched. This CDR3 is built from 15 residues. From germline, CDR1 is SEHNR and CDR2 FQNEAQ (reference sequence). The CDR3 sequence: CASSARDRANYGYTF. Written as DNA, the CDR3 is TGTGCCAGCAGCGCGAGGGACAGGGCTAACTATGGCTACACCTTC.

This sequence joins TRBV28 and TRBJ1-1; D is ambiguous. V shed 6 bases and J shed 0 bases, with 5 bases lying between them. The CDR3 covers 12 residues. In germline, CDR1 is MDHEN, CDR2 SYDVKM. The CDR3 DNA is TGTGCCAGCAGCCTTATGAACACTGAAGCTTTCTTT. Protein sequence: CASSLMNTEAFF.

This chain connects TRBV28 to TRBJ1-2, with D possibly matching TRBD1 (6 bases). The CDR3 covers 15 residues. Between the trimmed V and J ends, which lost 8 bases and 4 bases, there was a span of 20 bases. Per the germline V gene, CDR1 is MDHEN and CDR2 is SYDVKM. DNA of the CDR3: TGTGCCAGCGGGTCCTTGGACAGTCTCTTCTATGGCTACACCTTC. Translated, it gives CASGSLDSLFYGYTF.

The chain recombines TRBV10-1 with TRBJ2-5; 10 bases map to TRBD2. The trim removed 1 base at V and 3 bases at J, leaving 2 bases unmatched. In germline, CDR1 is WNHNN, CDR2 SYGVQD (reference sequence). The length of the CDR3 is 15 residues. CDR3 sequence: CASSEWTSGKETQYF. CDR3 sequence (DNA): TGCGCCAGCAGTGAGTGGACTAGCGGAAAAGAGACCCAGTACTTC.

The chain uses TRBV5-6 and TRBJ2-1; D is unclear. V lost 1 base to trimming and J lost 6 bases, with 8 bases between them. The CDR3 is made up of 13 amino acids. The germline V gene has CDR1 SGHDT and CDR2 YYEEEE. CDR3 DNA: TGTGCCAGCAGCTTGCGGAGTAGCAATGAGCAGTTCTTC. This encodes CASSLRSSNEQFF.